The 6 T cell receptor beta chains below all came from one sample that was sequenced in a study of cytomegalovirus exposure and HLA in healthy donors. PCR was performed using 60 Vbeta and 13 Jbeta primers. TCRdb's table, derived via immunoSEQ multiplex PCR, lists solely in-frame clones and lacks some. This table holds 95,000 to 130,000 clones, over 60% found once. Sequences were obtained from PBMCs. The receptors here all came from a man between 25 and 39 years old in good health and CMV-seropositive.

The chain carries TRBV2 and TRBJ2-7; maybe TRBD1 (5 bases). CDR1 and CDR2 (germline): SNHLY, FYNNEI. This CDR3 contains 14 residues. Deletions cut 3 bases from V and 2 bases from J, with 11 bases between. DNA for the CDR3: TGTGCCAGCAGTGATCAGGGTTCGACCTACGAGCAGTACTTC. The encoded protein is CASSDQGSTYEQYF.

The chain carries TRBV7-2 and TRBJ2-2; a weak D match, TRBD1 (6 bases). This CDR3 has 13 amino acids. V was shortened by 3 bases and J by 5 bases, with 7 bases between the two germline ends. The germline V gene encodes CDR1 SGHTA and CDR2 FQGNSA. CDR3 amino acids: CASSLQGTGELFF. The CDR3 bases are TGTGCCAGCAGCTTGCAGGGGACCGGGGAGCTGTTTTTT.

The CDR3 DNA reads TGTGCCAGCAGCTTGGCCGCTAGTCGTCGGCTGGAGACCCAGTACTTC. It is translated as CASSLAASRRLETQYF. The chain links TRBV5-4 to TRBJ2-5; D remains unclear. Germline loops: CDR1 SGHNT, CDR2 YYREEE (reference sequence). This CDR3 comprises 16 residues. The V end lost 0 bases, the J end lost 5 bases, and 17 bases lay between the germline ends.

V gene TRBV4-3 combines with J gene TRBJ2-7, with D maybe TRBD1 (5 bases). V lost 0 bases and J 2 bases, leaving 8 bases between the germline ends. From germline, CDR1 is LGHNA and CDR2 YSLEER. This CDR3 contains 14 residues. CDR3 DNA sequence: TGCGCCAGCAGCCAAGATGCAGGGACCTACGAGCAGTACTTC. Protein sequence: CASSQDAGTYEQYF.

V is TRBV29-1 and J is TRBJ2-7; 10 bases agree with TRBD2. CDR3 length: 15 amino acids. CDR1 is SQVTM, CDR2 ANQGSEA, per germline. Germline trimming cut 0 bases from V and 4 bases from J; bases unmatched to any gene: 6. The CDR3 here is CSVEDPPSGSYEQYF. In DNA, the CDR3 is TGCAGCGTTGAAGATCCACCTAGCGGGAGTTACGAGCAGTACTTC.

In this sample, this clone turned up once. This chain joins TRBV15 and TRBJ1-5; 7 positions agree with TRBD1. The CDR3 is made up of 15 amino acids. The germline CDR1 and CDR2 sequences are LNHNV and YYDKDF (reference sequence). J gave up 3 bases and V 5 bases, and 7 bases lay outside the gene matches. CDR3 sequence: CATSVRQGLNQPQHF. The CDR3 nucleotides are TGTGCCACCAGCGTGCGACAGGGCCTCAATCAGCCCCAGCATTTT.